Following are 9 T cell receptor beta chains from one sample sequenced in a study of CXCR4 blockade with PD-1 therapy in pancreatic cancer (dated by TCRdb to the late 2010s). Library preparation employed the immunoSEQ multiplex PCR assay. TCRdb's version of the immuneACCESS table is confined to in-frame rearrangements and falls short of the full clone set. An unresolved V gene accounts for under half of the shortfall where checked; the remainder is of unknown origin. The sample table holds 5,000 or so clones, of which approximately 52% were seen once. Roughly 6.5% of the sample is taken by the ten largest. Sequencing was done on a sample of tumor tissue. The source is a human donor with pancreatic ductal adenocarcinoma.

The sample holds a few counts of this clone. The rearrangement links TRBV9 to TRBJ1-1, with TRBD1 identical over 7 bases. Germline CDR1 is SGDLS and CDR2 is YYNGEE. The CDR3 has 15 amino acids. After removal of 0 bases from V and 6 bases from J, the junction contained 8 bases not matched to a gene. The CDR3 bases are TGTGCCAGCAGCGTAGCTGAAGGGGGCCCGGCTGAAGCTTTCTTT. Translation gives CASSVAEGGPAEAFF.

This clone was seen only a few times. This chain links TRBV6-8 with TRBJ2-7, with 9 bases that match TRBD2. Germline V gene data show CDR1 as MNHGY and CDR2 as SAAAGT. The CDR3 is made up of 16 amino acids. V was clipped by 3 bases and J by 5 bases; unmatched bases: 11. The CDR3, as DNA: TGTGCCAGCAGTTATATCCGGCGGGAGGGCCTCGACGAGCAGTACTTC. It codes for CASSYIRREGLDEQYF.

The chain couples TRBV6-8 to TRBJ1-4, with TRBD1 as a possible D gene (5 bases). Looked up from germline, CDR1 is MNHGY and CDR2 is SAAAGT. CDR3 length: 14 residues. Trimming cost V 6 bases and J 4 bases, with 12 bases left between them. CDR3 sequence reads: CASRGWGNNEKLFF. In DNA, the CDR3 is TGTGCCAGCAGGGGATGGGGCAATAATGAAAAACTGTTTTTT.

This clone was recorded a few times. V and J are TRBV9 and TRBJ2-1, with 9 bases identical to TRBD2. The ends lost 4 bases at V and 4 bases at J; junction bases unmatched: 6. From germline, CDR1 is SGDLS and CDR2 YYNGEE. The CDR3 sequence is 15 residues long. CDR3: CASSPRTSEYNEQFF. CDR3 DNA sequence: TGTGCCAGCAGCCCACGGACTAGCGAGTACAATGAGCAGTTCTTC.

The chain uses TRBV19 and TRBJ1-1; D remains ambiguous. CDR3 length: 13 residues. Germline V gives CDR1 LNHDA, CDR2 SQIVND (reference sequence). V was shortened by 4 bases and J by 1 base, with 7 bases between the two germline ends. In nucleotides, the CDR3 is TGTGCCAGTAGTACGCAGGCGAACACTGAAGCTTTCTTT. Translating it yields CASSTQANTEAFF.

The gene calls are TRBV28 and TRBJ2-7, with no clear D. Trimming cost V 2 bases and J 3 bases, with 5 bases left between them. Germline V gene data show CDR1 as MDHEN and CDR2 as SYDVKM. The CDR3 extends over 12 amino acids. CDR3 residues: CASSLGNYEQYF. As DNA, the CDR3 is TGTGCCAGCAGTTTAGGGAACTACGAGCAGTACTTC.

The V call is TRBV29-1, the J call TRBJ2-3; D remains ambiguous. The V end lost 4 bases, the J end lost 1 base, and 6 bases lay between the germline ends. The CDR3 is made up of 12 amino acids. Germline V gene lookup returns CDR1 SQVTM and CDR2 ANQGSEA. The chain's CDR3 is CSVGPGTDTQYF. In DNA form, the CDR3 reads TGCAGCGTTGGCCCTGGCACAGATACGCAGTATTTT.

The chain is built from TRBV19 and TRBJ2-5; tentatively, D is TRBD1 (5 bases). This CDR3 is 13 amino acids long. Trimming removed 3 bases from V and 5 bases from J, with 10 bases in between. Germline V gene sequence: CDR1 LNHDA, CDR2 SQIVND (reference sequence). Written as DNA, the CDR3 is TGTGCCAGTAGTATTTCTGGGGCTGAGACCCAGTACTTC. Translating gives CASSISGAETQYF.

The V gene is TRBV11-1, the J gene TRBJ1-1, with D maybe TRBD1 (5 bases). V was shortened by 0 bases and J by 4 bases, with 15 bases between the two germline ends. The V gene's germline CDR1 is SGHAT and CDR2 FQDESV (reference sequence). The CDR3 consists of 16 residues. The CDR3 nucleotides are TGTGCCAGCAGCTTAGCGGGCTCGAGGGGTGGCACTGAAGCTTTCTTT. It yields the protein CASSLAGSRGGTEAFF.